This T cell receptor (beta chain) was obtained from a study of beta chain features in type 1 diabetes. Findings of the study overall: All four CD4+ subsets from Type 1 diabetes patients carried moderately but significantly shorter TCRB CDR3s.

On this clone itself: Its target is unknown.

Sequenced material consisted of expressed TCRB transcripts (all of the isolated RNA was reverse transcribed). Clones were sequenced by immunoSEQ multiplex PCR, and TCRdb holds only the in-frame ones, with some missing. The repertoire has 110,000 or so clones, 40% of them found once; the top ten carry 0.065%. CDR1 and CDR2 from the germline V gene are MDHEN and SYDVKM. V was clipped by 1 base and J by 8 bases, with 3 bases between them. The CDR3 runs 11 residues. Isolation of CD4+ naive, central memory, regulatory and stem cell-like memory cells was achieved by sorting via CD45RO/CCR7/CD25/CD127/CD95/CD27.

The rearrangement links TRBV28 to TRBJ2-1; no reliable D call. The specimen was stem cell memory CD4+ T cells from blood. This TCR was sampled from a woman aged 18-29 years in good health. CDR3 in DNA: TGTGCCAGCAGTTTATTCTATGAGCAGTTCTTC. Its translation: CASSLFYEQFF. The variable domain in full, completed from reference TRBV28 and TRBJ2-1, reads DVKVTQSSRYLVKRTGEKVFLECVQDMDHENMFWYRQDPGLGLRLIYFSYDVKMKEKGDIPEGYSVSREKKERFSLILESASTNQTSMYLCASSLFYEQFFGPGTRLTVL.